This TCR beta chain was observed in a study of Ad26.COV2.S vaccination and SARS-CoV-2 variants. Treatment described: about 20 received Ad26.COV2.S at low or high dose, single or two shots; about 5 received placebo; per-sample allocation not given. Day 63 following the first vaccine or placebo injection was when the samples were taken. Generated by immunoSEQ multiplex PCR, the TCRdb table keeps only in-frame clones and is missing some. The data contain about 350,000 clones, more than 85% of them singletons. The CDR3 covers 15 residues. Germline V gene lookup returns CDR1 MDHEN and CDR2 SYDVKM. Trimming removed 6 bases from V and 4 bases from J, with 17 bases in between. A word on this clone: Antigen unknown.

Notes on the study in general: Researchers reported similar non-spike TCR breadth in vaccine and placebo recipients. Total T cell responses, in the TCR breadth and depth analyses, may have been underestimated. Spike-specific TCR breadth in vaccine recipients exceeded that seen in placebo recipients. Reportedly, after vaccination the spike-specific CD8+ and CD4+ T cell responses displayed substantial breadth.

The sequence was obtained from a person aged 18-60 years who received the Ad26.COV2.S COVID-19 vaccine or a placebo. Sequencing was performed on peripheral blood, taken in a trial of Ad26.COV2.S vaccine versus placebo. V gene TRBV28 combines with J gene TRBJ2-3; possibly TRBD2 for D (6 bases). The CDR3 sequence is CASRGPSAGADTQYF. The DNA for the CDR3 is TGTGCCAGCAGAGGGCCTAGCGCCGGCGCAGATACGCAGTATTTT. Full variable domain (rest looked up from reference TRBV28 and TRBJ2-3): DVKVTQSSRYLVKRTGEKVFLECVQDMDHENMFWYRQDPGLGLRLIYFSYDVKMKEKGDIPEGYSVSREKKERFSLILESASTNQTSMYLCASRGPSAGADTQYFGPGTRLTVL.